This entry concerns a single T cell receptor (beta chain). The data were taken from a study of T cell changes during pregnancy in multiple sclerosis. Sequenced by immunoSEQ multiplex PCR; TCRdb stores in-frame clones only, minus some. The sample has about 45,000 clones, 85% to 95% seen once. The CDR3 spans 15 residues. The V and J ends lost 0 bases and 2 bases respectively, with 11 bases between them. The V gene's germline CDR1 is MNHNY and CDR2 SVGAGI (reference sequence). V is TRBV6-6 and J is TRBJ2-7; D ambiguous. Material: CD4+ T cells from peripheral blood mononuclear cells, obtained in the third trimester of pregnancy. The source of this sequence is a female donor with multiple sclerosis, enrolled in a pregnancy study. CDR3 sequence: CASSYSMPPAYEQYF. CDR3 in DNA: TGTGCCAGCAGTTACTCGATGCCGCCAGCCTACGAGCAGTACTTC.